This T cell receptor beta chain appears in the sequencing data of a study of T cells after yellow fever vaccination. The study's findings and limits: A weaker but faster secondary response was observed, peaking on day 5 versus 15. Highly abundant clonotypes carried over from the bulk population could end up in FACS-sorted repertoires as contaminants.

On this clonotype: The antigen is unknown.

V lost 4 bases and J lost 4, with 13 bases in between. Germline CDR1 MNHEY, CDR2 SVGAGI. The CDR3 is 14 amino acids. Generation of TCR cDNA used 5'RACE template switching (which added a universal primer site and UMIs). TCRdb fed the 5' RACE reads into MiXCR, producing one record per CDR3 protein. The repertoire holds some 350,000 distinct CDR3 sequences, with more than 8.5% as singletons. The material was PBMCs, obtained on the day of the first yellow fever vaccination. The chain uses TRBV6-5 and TRBJ1-1; D not certain. The origin of this receptor is a young man who received the YFV17D yellow fever vaccine. The CDR3, as DNA: TGTGCCAGCAGTTCGACCGTCGGTACCACTGAAGCTTTCTTT. Residues: CASSSTVGTTEAFF.